The rows below give T cell receptor beta chains drawn from one sample of a study of shared clonotypes between healthy human individuals. Clones were sequenced by immunoSEQ multiplex PCR, and TCRdb holds only the in-frame ones, with some missing. This sample has about 2 million clones, with over 85% found just once. The sequenced sample was naive CD8+ T cells sorted from blood. The receptors derive from a young man in good health. Each CDR3 is given with its conserved first and last residue. D genes are given only for firm matches. For some rows the clone size is stated as once, few or many, or as a class when expanded; others skip it.

-	TRBV19	-	TRBJ2-7	13	CASSIASGYEQYF	TGTGCCAGTAGTATAGCTTCAGGTTACGAGCAGTACTTC
-	TRBV7-7	-	TRBJ2-1	14	CASTLGPATGEQFF	TGTGCTAGCACCCTGGGCCCGGCCACTGGTGAGCAGTTCTTC
TRBD1	TRBV27	-	TRBJ2-6	17	CASSVTGGQSGANVLTF	TGTGCCAGCAGCGTCACAGGGGGCCAATCTGGGGCCAACGTCCTGACTTTC
TRBD1	TRBV29-1	once	TRBJ1-5	13	CSVGQGAGQPQHF	TGCAGCGTTGGACAGGGGGCAGGGCAGCCCCAGCATTTT
-	TRBV12-5	-	TRBJ2-2	16	CASDHNMGSFTGELFF	TGTGCTAGTGACCATAACATGGGGTCCTTTACCGGGGAGCTGTTTTTT
-	TRBV29-1	-	TRBJ2-7	13	CSITRGSSYEQYF	TGCAGCATAACGAGGGGCAGCTCCTACGAGCAGTACTTC
-	TRBV5-4	-	TRBJ2-7	13	CASSLSIGGEQYF	TGTGCCAGCAGCTTGTCCATCGGGGGCGAGCAGTACTTC
-	TRBV14	-	TRBJ2-7	15	CASSQYGEIDYEQYF	TGTGCCAGCAGCCAATACGGAGAGATTGACTACGAGCAGTACTTC
-	TRBV4-1	-	TRBJ1-5	14	CASSQVGGDQPQHF	TGCGCCAGCAGCCAAGTGGGCGGGGATCAGCCCCAGCATTTT
-	TRBV6-1	-	TRBJ2-7	12	CASSTGGVEQYF	TGTGCCAGCAGTACAGGGGGGGTCGAGCAGTACTTC
TRBD2	TRBV5-6	-	TRBJ2-5	15	CASSLLGGASETQYF	TGTGCCAGCAGCTTGCTCGGGGGGGCCTCAGAGACCCAGTACTTC
TRBD2	TRBV9	-	TRBJ2-7	14	CASSVEGTSFEQYF	TGTGCCAGCAGCGTAGAGGGGACTAGCTTCGAGCAGTACTTC
-	TRBV27	-	TRBJ1-6	17	CASSLTEQGMGNSPLHF	TGTGCCAGCAGTTTGACGGAACAGGGAATGGGCAATTCACCCCTCCACTTT
-	TRBV15	-	TRBJ1-6	13	CATSRRIEPPLHF	TGTGCCACCAGCAGAAGGATCGAACCACCCCTCCACTTT
-	TRBV27	-	TRBJ1-1	14	CASSHRPWNTEAFF	TGTGCCAGCAGCCACAGACCGTGGAACACTGAAGCTTTCTTT
-	TRBV4-3	-	TRBJ2-2	16	CASSQVVQFLAGELFF	TGCGCCAGCAGCCAAGTTGTCCAGTTTCTCGCCGGGGAGCTGTTTTTT
-	TRBV11-3	-	TRBJ2-7	13	CASSSDGSYEQYF	TGTGCCAGCAGCTCCGACGGGAGCTACGAGCAGTACTTC
TRBD2	TRBV2	-	TRBJ2-7	16	CASSATSGRSPYEQYF	TGTGCCAGCAGTGCAACTAGCGGGAGGTCTCCCTACGAGCAGTACTTC
-	TRBV7-9	-	TRBJ2-5	16	CASSTPRWGDQETQYF	TGTGCCAGCAGCACGCCTCGTTGGGGCGACCAAGAGACCCAGTACTTC
-	TRBV27	-	TRBJ2-7	14	CASSLQDSHYEQYF	TGTGCCAGCAGTTTACAGGACAGCCATTACGAGCAGTACTTC
TRBD2	TRBV9	-	TRBJ2-7	15	CASSVGTSGTYEQYF	TGTGCCAGCAGCGTTGGGACTAGCGGAACCTACGAGCAGTACTTC
-	TRBV10-3	-	TRBJ2-5	17	CAISGPPEPTRQETQYF	TGTGCCATCAGTGGGCCCCCGGAGCCTACCCGACAAGAGACCCAGTACTTC
-	TRBV12-2	-	TRBJ2-7	8	CASGRRYF	TGTGCGAGTGGAAGAAGGTACTTC
-	TRBV7-9	-	TRBJ2-3	15	CASSLAFDNTDTQYF	TGTGCCAGCAGCTTAGCTTTTGACAACACAGATACGCAGTATTTT
-	TRBV7-2	-	TRBJ2-7	13	CASSLELGYEQYF	TGTGCCAGCAGCTTAGAGTTAGGCTACGAGCAGTACTTC
-	TRBV29-1	-	TRBJ1-3	13	CSVEITAGNTIYF	TGCAGCGTTGAAATCACAGCTGGAAACACCATATATTTT
TRBD1	TRBV19	-	TRBJ1-5	18	CASSNSGGWDNGNQPQHF	TGTGCCAGTAGTAACTCAGGGGGATGGGATAATGGCAATCAGCCCCAGCATTTT
TRBD1	TRBV7-9	few	TRBJ1-2	15	CASSIGTGANYGYTF	TGTGCCAGCAGCATAGGGACAGGTGCTAACTATGGCTACACCTTC
-	TRBV20-1	-	TRBJ2-2	11	CSASKGQELFF	TGCAGTGCTAGTAAGGGACAGGAGCTGTTTTTT
-	TRBV7-9	-	TRBJ2-7	14	CASSPPDWIYEQYF	TGTGCCAGCAGCCCCCCGGACTGGATTTACGAGCAGTACTTC
-	TRBV7-9	-	TRBJ2-3	13	CASSSTSTDTQYF	TGTGCCAGCAGCTCGACCTCAACAGATACGCAGTATTTT
-	TRBV27	-	TRBJ1-2	14	CASSLGGGAGGYTF	TGTGCCAGCAGTTTAGGGGGGGGCGCGGGAGGCTACACCTTC
TRBD1	TRBV5-1	-	TRBJ2-2	15	CASSTDRGYTGELFF	TGCGCCAGCAGCACCGACAGGGGGTACACCGGGGAGCTGTTTTTT
-	TRBV30	-	TRBJ1-4	12	CAWSVGDEKLFF	TGTGCCTGGAGTGTAGGCGATGAAAAACTGTTTTTT
-	TRBV6-5	-	TRBJ2-7	15	CASRIGLGESYEQYF	TGTGCCAGCAGGATTGGATTGGGGGAATCCTACGAGCAGTACTTC
TRBD1	TRBV6-5	-	TRBJ2-7	16	CASSWTGPPSPYEQYF	TGTGCCAGCAGTTGGACAGGTCCTCCCTCCCCCTACGAGCAGTACTTC
-	TRBV6-5	-	TRBJ1-4	15	CASSPGGGINEKLFF	TGTGCCAGCAGTCCCGGGGGGGGGATTAATGAAAAACTGTTTTTT
-	TRBV30	-	TRBJ1-4	14	CAWNPGATNEKLFF	TGTGCCTGGAATCCGGGGGCAACTAATGAAAAACTGTTTTTT
-	TRBV11-2	-	TRBJ2-7	13	CASSGTESYEQYF	TGTGCCAGCAGCGGGACCGAAAGCTACGAGCAGTACTTC
-	TRBV25-1	few	TRBJ2-1	12	CASSEYHNEQFF	TGTGCCAGCAGTGAATATCACAATGAGCAGTTCTTC
TRBD2	TRBV2	-	TRBJ2-1	14	CASSAAGVRNEQFF	TGTGCCAGCAGTGCGGCGGGAGTGAGAAATGAGCAGTTCTTC
-	TRBV7-2	-	TRBJ2-3	16	CASSLGTAASTDTQYF	TGTGCCAGCAGTTTGGGGACGGCTGCTAGCACAGATACGCAGTATTTT
-	TRBV2	-	TRBJ2-7	11	CASIEAGEQYF	TGTGCCAGCATAGAGGCTGGCGAGCAGTACTTC
TRBD2	TRBV6-6	-	TRBJ2-3	15	CASSYSGSGGDTQYF	TGTGCCAGCAGTTATAGCGGGAGTGGAGGAGATACGCAGTATTTT
TRBD1	TRBV4-2	-	TRBJ1-1	16	CASSHPGQAHGSEAFF	TGTGCCAGCAGCCACCCCGGACAGGCCCACGGGTCTGAAGCTTTCTTT
TRBD1	TRBV5-1	once	TRBJ1-2	14	CASSFRTGGDGYTF	TGCGCCAGCAGCTTCAGGACAGGGGGCGATGGCTACACCTTC
-	TRBV10-2	-	TRBJ2-7	16	CASSRGRGEGSYEQYF	TGCGCCAGCAGCCGGGGAAGGGGGGAGGGCTCCTACGAGCAGTACTTC
TRBD1	TRBV7-9	few	TRBJ1-2	15	CASSLGTGNNYGYTF	TGTGCCAGCAGCTTGGGGACAGGGAATAACTATGGCTACACCTTC
-	TRBV27	-	TRBJ2-3	15	CASSLDLLGLATQYF	TGTGCCAGCAGTTTAGATTTACTAGGGCTGGCTACGCAGTATTTT
TRBD2	TRBV4-2	-	TRBJ2-7	15	CASSQVIGGAYEQYF	TGTGCCAGCAGCCAAGTTATCGGGGGGGCTTACGAGCAGTACTTC
-	TRBV4-3	-	TRBJ1-6	15	CASSQDHGDNSPLHF	TGCGCCAGCAGCCAAGATCACGGAGATAATTCACCCCTCCACTTT
TRBD1	TRBV30	-	TRBJ1-3	16	CAWSVGTGLFGNTIYF	TGTGCCTGGAGTGTAGGGACAGGCCTGTTTGGAAACACCATATATTTT
-	TRBV4-3	-	TRBJ2-7	13	CASSQDGWVEQYF	TGCGCCAGCAGCCAAGACGGGTGGGTCGAGCAGTACTTC
-	TRBV19	-	TRBJ1-2	12	CASSIGESGYTF	TGTGCCAGTAGTATCGGTGAGTCTGGCTACACCTTC
TRBD1	TRBV10-3	-	TRBJ2-7	13	CAIFGQGGSEQYF	TGTGCCATCTTTGGACAGGGAGGTTCCGAGCAGTACTTC